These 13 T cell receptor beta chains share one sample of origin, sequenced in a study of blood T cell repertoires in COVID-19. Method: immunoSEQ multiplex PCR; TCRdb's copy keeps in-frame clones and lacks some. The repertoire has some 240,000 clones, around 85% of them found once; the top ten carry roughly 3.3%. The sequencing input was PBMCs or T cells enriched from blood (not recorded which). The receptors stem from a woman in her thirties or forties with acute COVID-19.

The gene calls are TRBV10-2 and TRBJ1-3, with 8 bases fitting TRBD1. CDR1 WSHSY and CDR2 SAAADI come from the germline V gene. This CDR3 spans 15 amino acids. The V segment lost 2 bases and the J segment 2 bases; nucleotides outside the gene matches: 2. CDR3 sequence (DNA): TGCGCCAGCAGTGAGCAGACAGGGGCTGGAAACACCATATATTTT. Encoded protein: CASSEQTGAGNTIYF.

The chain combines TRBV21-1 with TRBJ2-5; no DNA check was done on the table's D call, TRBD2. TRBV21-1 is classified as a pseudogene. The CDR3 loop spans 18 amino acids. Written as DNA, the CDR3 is TGTGCCAGCAGCAAAGGGGGTCAGAGAACTAGCGGGGAAGAGACCCAGTACTTC. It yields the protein CASSKGGQRTSGEETQYF.

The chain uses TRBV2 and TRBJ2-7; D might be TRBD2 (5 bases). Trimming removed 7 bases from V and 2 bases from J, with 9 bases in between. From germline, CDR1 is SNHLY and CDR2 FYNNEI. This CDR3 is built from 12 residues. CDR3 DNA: TGTGCCAGCACTTCGGGAACCTACGAGCAGTACTTC. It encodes CASTSGTYEQYF.

The CDR3 region has the DNA TGTGCCAGCGGCCCATCGTTCACCGGGGAGCTGTTTTTT. This sequence encodes CASGPSFTGELFF. J is TRBJ2-2 and V is TRBV9; no firm D call. V lost 7 bases and J 4 bases, leaving 11 bases between the germline ends. This CDR3 is 13 amino acids long. In germline, CDR1 is SGDLS, CDR2 YYNGEE.

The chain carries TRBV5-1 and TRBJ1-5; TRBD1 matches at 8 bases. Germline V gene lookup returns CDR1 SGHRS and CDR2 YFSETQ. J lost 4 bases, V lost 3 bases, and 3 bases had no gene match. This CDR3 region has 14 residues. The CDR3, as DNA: TGCGCCAGCAGCTCGGGACAGGAAAATCAGCCCCAGCATTTT. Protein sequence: CASSSGQENQPQHF.

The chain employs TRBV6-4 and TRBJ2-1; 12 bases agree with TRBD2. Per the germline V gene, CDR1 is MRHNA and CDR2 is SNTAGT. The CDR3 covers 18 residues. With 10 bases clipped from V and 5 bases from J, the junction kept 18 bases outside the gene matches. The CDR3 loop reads CATPWDGASGRAHNEQFF. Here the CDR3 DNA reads TGTGCCACCCCGTGGGACGGTGCTAGCGGGAGGGCCCACAATGAGCAGTTCTTC.

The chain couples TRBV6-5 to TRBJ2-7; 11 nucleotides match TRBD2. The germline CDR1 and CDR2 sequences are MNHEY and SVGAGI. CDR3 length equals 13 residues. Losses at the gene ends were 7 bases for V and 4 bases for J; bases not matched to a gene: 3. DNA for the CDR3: TGTGCCAGCACTGCTAGCGGGAGGTACGAGCAGTACTTC. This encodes CASTASGRYEQYF.

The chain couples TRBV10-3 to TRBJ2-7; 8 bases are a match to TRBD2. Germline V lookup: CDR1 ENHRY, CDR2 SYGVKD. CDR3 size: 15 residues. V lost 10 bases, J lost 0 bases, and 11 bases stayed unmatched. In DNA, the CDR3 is TGTGCCACCAAATATAGCGGGACGAGCTCCTACGAGCAGTACTTC. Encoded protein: CATKYSGTSSYEQYF.

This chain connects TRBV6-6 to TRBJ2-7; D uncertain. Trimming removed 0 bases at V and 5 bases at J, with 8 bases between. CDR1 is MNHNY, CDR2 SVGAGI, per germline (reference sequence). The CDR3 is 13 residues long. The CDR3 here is CASSYSILDEQYF. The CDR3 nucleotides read TGTGCCAGCAGTTACTCCATTTTAGACGAGCAGTACTTC.

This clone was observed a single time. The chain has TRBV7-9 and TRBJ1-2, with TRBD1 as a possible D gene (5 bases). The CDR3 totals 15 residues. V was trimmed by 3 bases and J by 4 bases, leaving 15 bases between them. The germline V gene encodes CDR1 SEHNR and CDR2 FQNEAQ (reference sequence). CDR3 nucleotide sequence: TGTGCCAGCAGCTTCGAGACAGCACGGACCTATGGCTACACCTTC. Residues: CASSFETARTYGYTF. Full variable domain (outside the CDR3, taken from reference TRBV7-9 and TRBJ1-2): DTGVSQNPRHKITKRGQNVTFRCDPISEHNRLYWYRQTLGQGPEFLTYFQNEAQLEKSRLLSDRFSAERPKGSFSTLEIQRTEQGDSAMYLCASSFETARTYGYTFGSGTRLTVV.

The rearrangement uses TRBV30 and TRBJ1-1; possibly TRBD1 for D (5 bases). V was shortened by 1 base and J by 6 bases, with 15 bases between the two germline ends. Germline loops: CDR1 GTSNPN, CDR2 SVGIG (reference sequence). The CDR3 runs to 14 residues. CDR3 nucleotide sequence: TGTGCCTGGAGTGACCGTGGCGGAGGGGCTGAAGCTTTCTTT. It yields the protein CAWSDRGGGAEAFF.

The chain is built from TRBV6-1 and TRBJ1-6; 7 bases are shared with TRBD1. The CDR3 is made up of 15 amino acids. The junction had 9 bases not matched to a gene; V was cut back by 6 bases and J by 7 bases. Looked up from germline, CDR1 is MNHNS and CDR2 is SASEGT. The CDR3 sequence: CASRGSRQGNSPLHF. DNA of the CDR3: TGTGCCAGCAGGGGGAGTAGACAGGGAAATTCACCCCTCCACTTT.

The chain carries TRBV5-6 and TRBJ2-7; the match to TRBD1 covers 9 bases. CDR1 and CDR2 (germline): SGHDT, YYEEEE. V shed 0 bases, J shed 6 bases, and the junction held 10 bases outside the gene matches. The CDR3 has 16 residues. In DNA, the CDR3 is TGTGCCAGCAGCTTGGGTGGAGGGACAGGGTCGTTCGAGCAGTACTTC. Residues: CASSLGGGTGSFEQYF.